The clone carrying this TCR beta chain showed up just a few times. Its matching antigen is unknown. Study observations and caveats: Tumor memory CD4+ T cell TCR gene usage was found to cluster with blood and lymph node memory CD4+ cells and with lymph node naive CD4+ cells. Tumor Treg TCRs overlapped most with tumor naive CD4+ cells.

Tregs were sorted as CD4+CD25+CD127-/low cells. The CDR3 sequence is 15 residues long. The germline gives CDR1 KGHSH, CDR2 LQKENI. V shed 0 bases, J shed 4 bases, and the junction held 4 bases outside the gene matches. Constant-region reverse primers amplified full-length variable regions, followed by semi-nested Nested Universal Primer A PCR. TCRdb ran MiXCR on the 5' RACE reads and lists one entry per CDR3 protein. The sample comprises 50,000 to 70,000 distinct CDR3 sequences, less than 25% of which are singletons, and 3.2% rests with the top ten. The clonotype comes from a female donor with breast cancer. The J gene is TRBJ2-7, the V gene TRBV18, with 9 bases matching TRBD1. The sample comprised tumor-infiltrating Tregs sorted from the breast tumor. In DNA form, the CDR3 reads TGTGCCAGCTCACCACCGGGACAGGGAACATACGAGCAGTACTTC. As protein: CASSPPGQGTYEQYF. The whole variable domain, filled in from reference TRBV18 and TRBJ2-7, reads NAGVMQNPRHLVRRRGQEARLRCSPMKGHSHVYWYRQLPEEGLKFMVYLQKENIIDESGMPKERFSAEFPKEGPSILRIQQVVRGDSAAYFCASSPPGQGTYEQYFGPGTRLTVT.